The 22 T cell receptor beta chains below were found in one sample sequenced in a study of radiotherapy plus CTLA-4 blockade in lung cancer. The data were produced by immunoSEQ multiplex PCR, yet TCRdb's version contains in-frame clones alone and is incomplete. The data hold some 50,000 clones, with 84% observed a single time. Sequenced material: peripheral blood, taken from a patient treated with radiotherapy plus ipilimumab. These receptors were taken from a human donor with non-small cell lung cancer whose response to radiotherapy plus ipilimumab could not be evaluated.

The CDR3 sequence: CASSIGDPGGRIETQYF. In DNA, the CDR3 is TGTGCCAGTAGTATCGGGGATCCGGGAGGAAGGATAGAGACCCAGTACTTC. The rearrangement uses TRBV19 and TRBJ2-5, with 7 bases matching TRBD2. V lost 3 bases, J lost 4 bases, and 14 bases stayed unmatched. From germline, CDR1 is LNHDA and CDR2 SQIVND (reference sequence). The CDR3 contains 17 residues.

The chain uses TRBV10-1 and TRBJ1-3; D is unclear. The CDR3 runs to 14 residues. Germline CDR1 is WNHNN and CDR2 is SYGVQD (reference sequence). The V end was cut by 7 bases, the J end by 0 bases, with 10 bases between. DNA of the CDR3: TGCGCCAGCACGGGTCGGCTCTCTGGAAACACCATATATTTT. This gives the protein CASTGRLSGNTIYF.

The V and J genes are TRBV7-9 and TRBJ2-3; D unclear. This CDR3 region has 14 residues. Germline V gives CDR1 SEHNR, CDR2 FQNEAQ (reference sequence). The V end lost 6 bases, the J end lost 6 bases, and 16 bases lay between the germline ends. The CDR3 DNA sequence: TGTGCCAGCAGTTTCCGCCCCCTAGATGATACGCAGTATTTT. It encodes CASSFRPLDDTQYF. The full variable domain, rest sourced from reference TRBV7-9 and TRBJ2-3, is DTGVSQNPRHKITKRGQNVTFRCDPISEHNRLYWYRQTLGQGPEFLTYFQNEAQLEKSRLLSDRFSAERPKGSFSTLEIQRTEQGDSAMYLCASSFRPLDDTQYFGPGTRLTVL.

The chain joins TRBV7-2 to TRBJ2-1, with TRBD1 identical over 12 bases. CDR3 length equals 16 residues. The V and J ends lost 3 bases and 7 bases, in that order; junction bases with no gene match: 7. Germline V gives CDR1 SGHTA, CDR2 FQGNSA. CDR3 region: CASSFSGTGGRNEQFF. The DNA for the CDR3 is TGTGCCAGCAGCTTCTCCGGGACAGGGGGCCGAAATGAGCAGTTCTTC.

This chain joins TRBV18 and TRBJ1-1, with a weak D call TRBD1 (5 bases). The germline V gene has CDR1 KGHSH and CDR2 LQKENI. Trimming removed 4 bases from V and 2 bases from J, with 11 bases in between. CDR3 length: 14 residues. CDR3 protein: CASSLGHLNTEAFF. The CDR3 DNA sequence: TGTGCCAGCTCACTAGGACACTTAAACACTGAAGCTTTCTTT.

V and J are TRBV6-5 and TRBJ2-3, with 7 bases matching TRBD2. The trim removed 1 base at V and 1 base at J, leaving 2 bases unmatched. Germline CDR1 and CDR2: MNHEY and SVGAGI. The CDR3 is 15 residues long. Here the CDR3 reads CASSYLTSGTDTQYF. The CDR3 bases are TGTGCCAGCAGTTACTTAACTAGCGGCACAGATACGCAGTATTTT.

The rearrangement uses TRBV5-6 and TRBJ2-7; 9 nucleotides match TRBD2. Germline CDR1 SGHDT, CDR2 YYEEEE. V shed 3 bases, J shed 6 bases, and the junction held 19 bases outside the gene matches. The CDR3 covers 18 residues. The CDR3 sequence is CASSSLRRPGLAPLEQYF. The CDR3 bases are TGTGCCAGCAGCTCTCTACGTCGTCCGGGACTAGCTCCTCTCGAGCAGTACTTC.

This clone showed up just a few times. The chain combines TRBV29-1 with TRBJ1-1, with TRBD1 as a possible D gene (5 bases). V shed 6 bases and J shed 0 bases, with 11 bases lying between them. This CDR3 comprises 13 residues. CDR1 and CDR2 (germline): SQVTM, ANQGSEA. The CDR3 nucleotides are TGCAGCGTCGCACAGGATATGAACACTGAAGCTTTCTTT. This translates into CSVAQDMNTEAFF.

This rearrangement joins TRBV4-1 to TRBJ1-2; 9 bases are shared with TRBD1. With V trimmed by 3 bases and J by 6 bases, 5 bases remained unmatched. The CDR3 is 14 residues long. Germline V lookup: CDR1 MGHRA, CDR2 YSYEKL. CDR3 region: CASSHGQGRDGYTF. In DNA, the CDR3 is TGCGCCAGCAGCCATGGACAGGGGAGGGATGGCTACACCTTC.

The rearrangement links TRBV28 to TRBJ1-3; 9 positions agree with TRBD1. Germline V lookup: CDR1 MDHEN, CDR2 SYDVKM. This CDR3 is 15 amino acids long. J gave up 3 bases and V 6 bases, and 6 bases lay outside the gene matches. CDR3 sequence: CASRLGQGVGNTIYF. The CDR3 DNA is TGTGCCAGCAGACTGGGACAGGGTGTTGGAAACACCATATATTTT.

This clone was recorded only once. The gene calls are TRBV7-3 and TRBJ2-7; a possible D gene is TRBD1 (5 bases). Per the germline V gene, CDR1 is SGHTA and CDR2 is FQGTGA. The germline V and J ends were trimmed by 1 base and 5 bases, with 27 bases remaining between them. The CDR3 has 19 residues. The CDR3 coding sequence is TGTGCCAGCAGCTTAAAGGGGATACCCTTCCTAAAGGCTACTGACGAGCAGTACTTC. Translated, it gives CASSLKGIPFLKATDEQYF.

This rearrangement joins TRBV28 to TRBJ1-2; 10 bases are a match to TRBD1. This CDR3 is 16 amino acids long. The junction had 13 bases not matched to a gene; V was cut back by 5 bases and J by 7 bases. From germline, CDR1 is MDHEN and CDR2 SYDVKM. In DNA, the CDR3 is TGTGCCAGCAGTCCACACCGGACAGGGGGAGCCGGTGGCTACACCTTC. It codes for CASSPHRTGGAGGYTF.

CDR3 sequence reads: CASSLAISATADTGELFF. The CDR3 region has the DNA TGCGCCAGCAGCTTGGCAATTAGCGCGACGGCAGACACCGGGGAGCTGTTTTTT. The rearrangement links TRBV5-1 to TRBJ2-2, with TRBD2 as a possible D gene (5 bases). V dropped 0 bases and J dropped 3 bases, with 18 bases sitting between them. The CDR3 runs 18 residues. From germline, CDR1 is SGHRS and CDR2 YFSETQ.

The CDR3 loop reads CASINMGQGSNQPQHF. CDR3 nucleotide sequence: TGTGCCAGTATTAACATGGGACAGGGGAGCAATCAGCCCCAGCATTTT. This rearrangement joins TRBV6-6 to TRBJ1-5; 10 positions agree with TRBD1. Germline V gives CDR1 MNHNY, CDR2 SVGAGI (reference sequence). The CDR3 contains 16 residues. J gave up 1 base and V 9 bases, and 9 bases lay outside the gene matches.

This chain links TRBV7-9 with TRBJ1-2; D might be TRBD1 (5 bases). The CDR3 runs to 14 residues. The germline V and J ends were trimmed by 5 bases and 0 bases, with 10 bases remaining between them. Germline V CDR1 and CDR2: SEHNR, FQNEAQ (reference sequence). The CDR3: CASSPGGSNYGYTF. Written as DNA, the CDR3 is TGTGCCAGCAGCCCGGGGGGTTCTAACTATGGCTACACCTTC.

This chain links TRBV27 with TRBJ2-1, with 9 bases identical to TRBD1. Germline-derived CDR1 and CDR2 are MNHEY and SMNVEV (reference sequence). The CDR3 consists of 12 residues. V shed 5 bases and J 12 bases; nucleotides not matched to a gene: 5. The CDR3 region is CASSLDRGRQFF. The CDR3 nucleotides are TGTGCCAGCAGTCTCGACAGGGGGAGGCAGTTCTTC.

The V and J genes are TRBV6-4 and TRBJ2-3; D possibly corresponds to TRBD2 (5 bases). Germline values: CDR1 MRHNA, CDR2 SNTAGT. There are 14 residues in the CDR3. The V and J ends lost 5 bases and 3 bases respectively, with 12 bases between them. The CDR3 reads CASSLRAGTDTQYF. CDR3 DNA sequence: TGTGCCAGCAGTTTGAGGGCCGGGACAGATACGCAGTATTTT.

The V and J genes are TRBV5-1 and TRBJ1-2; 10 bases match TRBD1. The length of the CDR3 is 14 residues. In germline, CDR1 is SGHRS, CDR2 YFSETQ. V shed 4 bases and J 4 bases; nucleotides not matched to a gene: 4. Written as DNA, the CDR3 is TGCGCCAGCAGCGAGGGACAGGGGACCTATGGCTACACCTTC. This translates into CASSEGQGTYGYTF.

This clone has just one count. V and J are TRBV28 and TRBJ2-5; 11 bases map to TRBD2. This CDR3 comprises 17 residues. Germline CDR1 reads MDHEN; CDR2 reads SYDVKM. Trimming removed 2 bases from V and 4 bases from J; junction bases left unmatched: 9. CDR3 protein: CASSLVLLAGEAETQYF. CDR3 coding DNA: TGTGCCAGCAGTTTAGTTTTACTAGCGGGAGAGGCAGAGACCCAGTACTTC.

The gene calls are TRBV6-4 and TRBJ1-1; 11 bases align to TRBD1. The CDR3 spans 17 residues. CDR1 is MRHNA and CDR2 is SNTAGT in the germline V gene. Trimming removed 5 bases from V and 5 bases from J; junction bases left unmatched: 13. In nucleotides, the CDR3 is TGTGCCAGCAGTCAGAATGGACAGGGGGCGCCGGGAACTGAAGCTTTCTTT. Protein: CASSQNGQGAPGTEAFF.

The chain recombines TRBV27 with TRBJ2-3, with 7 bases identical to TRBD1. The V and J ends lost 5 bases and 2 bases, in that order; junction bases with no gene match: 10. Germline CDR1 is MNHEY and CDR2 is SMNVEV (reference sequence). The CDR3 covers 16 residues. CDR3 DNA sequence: TGTGCCAGCAGTACAAGGGACAGTAATTTCACAGATACGCAGTATTTT. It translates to CASSTRDSNFTDTQYF.

CDR3 protein: CASSLYGAGGSEETQYF. The CDR3 DNA sequence: TGTGCCAGCAGTTTATATGGAGCGGGAGGGTCTGAAGAGACCCAGTACTTC. The chain is built from TRBV28 and TRBJ2-5; 10 nucleotides align to TRBD2. The germline V gene encodes CDR1 MDHEN and CDR2 SYDVKM. The CDR3 sequence is 17 residues long. V shed 1 base, J shed 3 bases, and the junction held 8 bases outside the gene matches.